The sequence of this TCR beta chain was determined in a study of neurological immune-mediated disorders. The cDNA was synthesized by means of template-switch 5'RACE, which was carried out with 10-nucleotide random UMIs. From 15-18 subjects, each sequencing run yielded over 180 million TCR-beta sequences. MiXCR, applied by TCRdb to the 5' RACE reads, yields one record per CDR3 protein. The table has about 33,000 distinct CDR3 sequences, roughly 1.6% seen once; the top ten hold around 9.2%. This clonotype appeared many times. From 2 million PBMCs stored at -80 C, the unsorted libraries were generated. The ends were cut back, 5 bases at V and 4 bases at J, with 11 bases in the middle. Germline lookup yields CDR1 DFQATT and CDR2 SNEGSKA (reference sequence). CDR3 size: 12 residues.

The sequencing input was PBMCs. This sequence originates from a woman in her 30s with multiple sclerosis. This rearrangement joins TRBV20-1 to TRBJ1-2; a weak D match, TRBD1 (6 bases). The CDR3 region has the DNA TGCAGTGCTTCGGACAGTTTCTATGGCTACACCTTC. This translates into CSASDSFYGYTF.